The present T cell receptor (beta chain) was sequenced within a study of shared clonotypes between healthy human individuals. Study-level points and caveats: Relative to their counterparts shared across all four donors, non-shared clonotypes exhibited diminished generation probabilities.

Assay used: immunoSEQ multiplex PCR; TCRdb lists only in-frame clones, some missing. In the table there are fewer than 850,000 clones, about two thirds of which are singletons. V was trimmed by 8 bases and J by 8 bases, leaving 21 bases between them. Looked up from germline, CDR1 is MNHNS and CDR2 is SASEGT. The CDR3 sequence is 14 residues long. With respect to this clone: Its antigen remains unknown.

Sequences were obtained from memory CD4+ T cells sorted from blood. As to subset: CD45RA-negative fraction. This receptor was obtained from a woman aged 25 to 45 in good health. The rearrangement links TRBV6-1 to TRBJ1-2, with a tentative D call TRBD1 (6 bases). DNA for the CDR3: TGTGCCAGCCGCCTTCCCTCAGGGGCGGGGGGCTACACCTTC. The encoded protein is CASRLPSGAGGYTF.